A single T cell receptor (beta chain) is shown here with its context. Russia was home to the donors, healthy Caucasian individuals aged 6 to 90. Per sample, at least 5.5 micrograms of total RNA were extracted. This entry belongs to a study of blood T cells in healthy people across ages. Study-level background: The template switching approach captured approximately one barcoded beta molecule for every two T cells.

Germline lookup yields CDR1 ENHRY and CDR2 SYGVKD. V was clipped by 8 bases and J by 0 bases, with 8 bases between them. The CDR3 contains 12 residues. Then a second PCR, running roughly 7 to 11 cycles, was carried out with a sample-barcoded 5' primer and a J-beta primer mix. Per sample, CDR3-containing paired-end reads numbered at least 2.5 million. MiXCR, applied by TCRdb to the 5' RACE reads, yields one record per CDR3 protein. The sample yields more than 700,000 distinct CDR3 sequences, 53% seen once. V is TRBV10-3 and J is TRBJ2-7; D tentatively reads TRBD1 or TRBD2 (5 bases each). The sample consisted of blood. This TCR came from a man older than 75 in good health. This CDR3 is CAIGDASYEQYF. CDR3 DNA sequence: TGTGCCATCGGGGACGCCTCCTACGAGCAGTACTTC.